The 19 T cell receptor beta chains below come from one sample, sequenced in a study of T cell responses to AZD1222 COVID-19 vaccine. The protocol was immunoSEQ multiplex PCR, while the TCRdb copy is restricted to in-frame clones and leaves out a portion. The table includes 170,000 or so clones, about nine tenths detected once. The sample here was peripheral blood, taken on day 0 of AZD1222 vaccination. The receptors shown here come from an adult in good health.

This clone was detected only once. This chain links TRBV7-2 with TRBJ1-2; 8 nucleotides line up with TRBD1. Germline V CDR1 and CDR2: SGHTA, FQGNSA. This CDR3 comprises 15 residues. V dropped 5 bases and J dropped 2; count of bases not matched to a gene: 7. CDR3 sequence: CASSTDGQGNYGYTF. DNA for the CDR3: TGTGCCAGCAGCACAGATGGACAGGGCAACTATGGCTACACCTTC.

The V call is TRBV7-9, the J call TRBJ1-1; possibly TRBD1 for D (5 bases). V was pared by 5 bases and J by 5 bases, with 15 bases between. CDR1 and CDR2 from the germline V gene are SEHNR and FQNEAQ (reference sequence). There are 14 residues in the CDR3. In nucleotides, the CDR3 is TGTGCCAGCAGCCGAGGGGCCCCGGTGACTGAAGCTTTCTTT. This encodes CASSRGAPVTEAFF.

A few counts support this clone. The V and J genes are TRBV7-2 and TRBJ2-1; TRBD2 matches 7 bases. Germline loops: CDR1 SGHTA, CDR2 FQGNSA. With V trimmed by 2 bases and J by 3 bases, 7 bases remained unmatched. This CDR3 contains 16 residues. The CDR3 protein is CASSLSSGVLYNEQFF. CDR3 DNA: TGTGCCAGCAGCTTATCCAGCGGGGTGCTCTACAATGAGCAGTTCTTC.

The rearrangement joins TRBV27 to TRBJ2-5; weak D call: TRBD2 (6 bases). Germline V gives CDR1 MNHEY, CDR2 SMNVEV (reference sequence). The CDR3 is 14 amino acids. Trimming left V 0 bases short and J 7 bases short, with 12 bases between. The CDR3 coding sequence is TGTGCCAGCAGTTTATCGGGGGGTTGGGGGACCCAGTACTTC. Translated, it gives CASSLSGGWGTQYF.

The chain couples TRBV5-6 to TRBJ1-2; no firm D call. CDR3 length equals 13 residues. The germline V and J ends were trimmed by 0 bases and 2 bases, with 5 bases remaining between them. From germline, CDR1 is SGHDT and CDR2 YYEEEE. The DNA of the CDR3 is TGTGCCAGCAGCTTGGGGGCCAACTATGGCTACACCTTC. Its translation: CASSLGANYGYTF.

CDR3: CASSPNSGSGNTIYF. The CDR3 DNA follows: TGCGCCAGCAGTCCTAACTCAGGGTCTGGAAACACCATATATTTT. The chain uses TRBV5-1 and TRBJ1-3, with a weak D call TRBD1 (5 bases). This CDR3 has 15 residues. CDR1 is SGHRS and CDR2 is YFSETQ in the germline V gene. V lost 5 bases and J lost 1, with 13 bases in between.

This clone is a singleton in its sample. The chain recombines TRBV23-1 with TRBJ1-2; D unclear. TRBV23-1 is classed as an ORF, of uncertain function. The ends were cut back, 0 bases at V and 6 bases at J, with 8 bases in the middle. This CDR3 contains 13 residues. CDR3 sequence reads: CASSQSGTNGYTF. In DNA form, the CDR3 reads TGCGCCAGCAGTCAATCTGGAACAAATGGCTACACCTTC.

This chain uses TRBV7-8 with TRBJ2-2; no clear D gene. The CDR3 spans 12 residues. Looked up from germline, CDR1 is SGHVS and CDR2 is FQNEAQ. V lost 5 bases and J 5 bases, leaving 6 bases between the germline ends. CDR3 in amino acids: CASSPWTGELFF. The DNA of the CDR3 is TGTGCCAGCAGCCCGTGGACCGGGGAGCTGTTTTTT.

The J gene is TRBJ1-3, the V gene TRBV6-5; D unclear. The CDR3 totals 15 residues. CDR1 and CDR2 from the germline V gene are MNHEY and SVGAGI. V lost 4 bases to trimming and J lost 4 bases, with 14 bases between them. The CDR3 spells CASSLSSYSGNTIYF. The CDR3 nucleotides read TGTGCCAGCAGTTTGTCATCATATTCGGGAAACACCATATATTTT.

The genes are TRBV7-2 and TRBJ2-5, with TRBD2 matching over 9 bases. The V and J ends lost 2 bases and 4 bases, in that order; junction bases with no gene match: 8. Germline CDR1 reads SGHTA; CDR2 reads FQGNSA. The CDR3 runs 16 residues. The CDR3 DNA sequence: TGTGCCAGCAGCTTATTTGGCGGGGGGGCCAGAGAGACCCAGTACTTC. Its translation is CASSLFGGGARETQYF.

This clone was seen a single time. V and J are TRBV7-2 and TRBJ2-3; 8 positions match TRBD2. Germline V gene data show CDR1 as SGHTA and CDR2 as FQGNSA. The J segment lost 8 bases and the V segment lost 1 base, leaving 8 bases of the junction unmatched. This CDR3 contains 15 residues. In nucleotides, the CDR3 is TGTGCCAGCAGCTTAGATCGGGGGGGGCTAGGTACGCAGTATTTT. Translation: CASSLDRGGLGTQYF.

The chain employs TRBV12-3 or TRBV12-4 and TRBJ1-1; TRBD1 is a possible D gene (5 bases). Trimming took 5 bases from V and 4 from J, leaving 8 bases between them. The CDR3 runs 12 residues. The CDR3 DNA reads TGTGCCAGCAGTACACAGGTCACTGAAGCTTTCTTT. It yields the protein CASSTQVTEAFF.

The rearrangement joins TRBV19 to TRBJ2-1; TRBD2 matches at 7 bases. Germline trimming cut 5 bases from V and 1 base from J; bases unmatched to any gene: 8. The CDR3 is 16 amino acids. Germline assignment: CDR1 LNHDA and CDR2 SQIVND (reference sequence). CDR3: CASSPLAGDSYNEQFF. The CDR3 DNA reads as TGTGCCAGTAGTCCCTTAGCGGGTGATTCCTACAATGAGCAGTTCTTC.

This chain joins TRBV19 and TRBJ2-3, with D perhaps matching TRBD2 (7 bases). Trimming pared 4 bases from V and 5 bases from J, leaving 13 bases between. From germline, CDR1 is LNHDA and CDR2 SQIVND (reference sequence). The CDR3 has 14 residues. The CDR3 reads CASSRGGAVDTQYF. As DNA, the CDR3 is TGTGCCAGTAGTAGGGGGGGGGCGGTAGATACGCAGTATTTT.

The CDR3 DNA reads as TGTGCCAGCAGTTACTCAGGGGGAGGAGAGACCCAGTACTTC. Translated: CASSYSGGGETQYF. The chain carries TRBV6-5 and TRBJ2-5, with D perhaps TRBD1 or TRBD2 (6 bases each). Germline V CDR1 and CDR2: MNHEY, SVGAGI. This CDR3 has 14 residues. V shed 0 bases and J shed 4 bases, with 9 bases lying between them.

The chain joins TRBV13 to TRBJ1-1, with D possibly matching TRBD1 (5 bases). Trimming removed 1 base from V and 1 base from J, with 7 bases in between. The CDR3 has 14 residues. Germline CDR1 PRHDT, CDR2 FYEKMQ (reference sequence). CDR3 DNA sequence: TGTGCCAGCAGCTTAGCAGGGCAGAACACTGAAGCTTTCTTT. It is translated as CASSLAGQNTEAFF.

V is TRBV5-1 and J is TRBJ1-3; 9 nucleotides match TRBD1. The CDR3 runs 13 residues. After removal of 4 bases from V and 7 bases from J, the junction contained 3 bases not matched to a gene. Per germline, CDR1 SGHRS and CDR2 YFSETQ. CDR3 in amino acids: CASSPDRGNTIYF. The CDR3 DNA is TGCGCCAGCAGCCCCGACAGGGGGAACACCATATATTTT.

The CDR3 reads CASSDSPLGTDTQYF. CDR3 in DNA: TGTGCCAGTAGCGACAGTCCCTTGGGAACAGATACGCAGTATTTT. The chain joins TRBV19 to TRBJ2-3, with TRBD1 as a possible D gene (5 bases). There are 15 residues in the CDR3. V shed 6 bases and J shed 3 bases, with 16 bases lying between them. The germline CDR1 and CDR2 sequences are LNHDA and SQIVND (reference sequence).

The chain has TRBV7-3 and TRBJ1-2, with no clear D. Germline CDR1 SGHTA, CDR2 FQGTGA. The CDR3 totals 13 residues. Trimming shortened V by 5 bases and J by 7 bases, and 14 bases separated the two germline ends. The CDR3 loop is CASSLMGEGGYTF. CDR3 DNA sequence: TGTGCCAGCAGCCTCATGGGAGAGGGTGGCTACACCTTC.